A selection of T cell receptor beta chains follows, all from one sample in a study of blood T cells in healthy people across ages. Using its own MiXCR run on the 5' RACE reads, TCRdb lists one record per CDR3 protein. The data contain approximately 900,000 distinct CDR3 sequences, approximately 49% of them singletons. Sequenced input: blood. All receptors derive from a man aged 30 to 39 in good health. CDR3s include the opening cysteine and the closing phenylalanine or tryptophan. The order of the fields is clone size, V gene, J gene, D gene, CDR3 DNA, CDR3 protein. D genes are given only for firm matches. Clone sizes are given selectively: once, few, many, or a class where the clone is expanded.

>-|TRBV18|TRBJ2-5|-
TGTGCCAGCTCATCAAACAGACAAGAGACCCAGTACTTC
CASSSNRQETQYF
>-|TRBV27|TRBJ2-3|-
TGTGCCAGCAGTTCCATCAGGCTCGGTGGAGATACGCAGTATTTT
CASSSIRLGGDTQYF
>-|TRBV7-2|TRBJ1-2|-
TGTGCCAGCAGCTTCAGCAGGGCTACACCTGGCTACACCTTC
CASSFSRATPGYTF
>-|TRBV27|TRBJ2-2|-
TGTGCCAGCAGACCCGATGGTGGCGGGGCGAACACCGGGGAGCTGTTTTTT
CASRPDGGGANTGELFF
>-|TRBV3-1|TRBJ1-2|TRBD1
TGTGCCAGCAGCCAACGGGACAGCCGGGATGGCTACACCTTC
CASSQRDSRDGYTF
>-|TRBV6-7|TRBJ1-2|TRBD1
TGTGCCAGCACCGAATACAGGGGAAAATGTGGCTACACCTTC
CASTEYRGKCGYTF
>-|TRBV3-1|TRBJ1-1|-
TGTACCAGCAGCCAAGGGAGCAGCACTGAAGCTTTCTTT
CTSSQGSSTEAFF
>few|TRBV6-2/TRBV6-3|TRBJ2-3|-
TGTGCCAGCAGTTACTCGGCAGGTCCTAGCACAGATACGCAGTATTTT
CASSYSAGPSTDTQYF
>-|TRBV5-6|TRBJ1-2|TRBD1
TGTGCCAGCAGCTTTGATAGACAGGGTTATGGCTACACCTTC
CASSFDRQGYGYTF
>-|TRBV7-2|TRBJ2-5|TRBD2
TGTGCCAGCAGCTTTGCCGGGGGGTATCAAGAGACCCAGTACTTC
CASSFAGGYQETQYF
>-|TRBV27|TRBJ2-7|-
TGTGCCAGCAGTTATCAGGACCGCTACGAGCAGTACTTC
CASSYQDRYEQYF
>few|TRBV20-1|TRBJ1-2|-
TGCAGTGACCGCAGGGAGCACTATGGCTACACCTTC
CSDRREHYGYTF
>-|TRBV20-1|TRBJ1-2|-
TGCAGTGCCAGAGGGTTAGGCAGGCGTTCCTATGGCTACACCTTC
CSARGLGRRSYGYTF
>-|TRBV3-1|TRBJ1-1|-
TGTGCCAGCAGCCAAGCCGGGGGGAGACAGATGAACACTGAAGCTTTCTTT
CASSQAGGRQMNTEAFF
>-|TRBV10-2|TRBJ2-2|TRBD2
TGCGCCAGCACCTCTTCAGCGGGGGGGCACACCGGGGAGCTGTTTTTT
CASTSSAGGHTGELFF
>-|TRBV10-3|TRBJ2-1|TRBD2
TGTGCCATCAGGGATCCCAGCGGGGTAAGAATCAGTGAGCAGTTCTTC
CAIRDPSGVRISEQFF
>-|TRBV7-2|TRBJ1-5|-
TGTGCCAGCAGCTTAGAGGGGCACGTGAGCGAGCCCCAGCATTTT
CASSLEGHVSEPQHF
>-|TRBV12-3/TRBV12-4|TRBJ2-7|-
TGTGCCAGCAGTTTAGGGCGCTCGCCCTACGAGCAGTACTTC
CASSLGRSPYEQYF
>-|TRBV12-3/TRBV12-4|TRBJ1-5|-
TGTGCCAGCAGTGTACCGGGACCCAATCAGCCCCAGCATTTT
CASSVPGPNQPQHF
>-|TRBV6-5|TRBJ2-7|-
TGTGCCAGCAGTCCCCGAGGCCGAATGTCCTACGAGCAGTACTTC
CASSPRGRMSYEQYF
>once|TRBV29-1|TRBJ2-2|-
TGCAGCGTTGATTTTACAGGGAACACCGGGGAGCTGTTTTTT
CSVDFTGNTGELFF
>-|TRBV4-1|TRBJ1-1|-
TGCGCCAGCAGCCAAGTGACGGGGGGCGGCAACACTGAAGCTTTCTTT
CASSQVTGGGNTEAFF
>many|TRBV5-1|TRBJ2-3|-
TGTGCCAGCAGCTTGGACAGCACAGATACGCAGTATTTT
CASSLDSTDTQYF
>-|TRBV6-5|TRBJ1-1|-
TGTGCCAGCAATAACGGGGGCACTGAAGCTTTCTTT
CASNNGGTEAFF
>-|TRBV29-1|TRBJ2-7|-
TGCAGCGTTGATAGGGGCCACGAGCAGTACTTC
CSVDRGHEQYF
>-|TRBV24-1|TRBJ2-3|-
TGTGCCACCAGTGCCCCCGAGAGCACAGATACGCAGTATTTT
CATSAPESTDTQYF
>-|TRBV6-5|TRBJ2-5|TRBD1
TGTGCCAGCAGTTACGGGGACAGGGGACAAGAGACCCAGTACTTC
CASSYGDRGQETQYF
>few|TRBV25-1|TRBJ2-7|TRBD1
TGTGCCAGCAGTGAAAGGGAGAACAGGGGGCGGTACGAGCAGTACTTC
CASSERENRGRYEQYF
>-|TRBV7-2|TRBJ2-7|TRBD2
TGTGCCAGCAGCTCACCCGGGACTAGCGGCCCCTCCTACGAGCAGTACTTC
CASSSPGTSGPSYEQYF
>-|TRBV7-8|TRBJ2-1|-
TGTGCCAGCAGCCCATTCACTAGCAGTGAGCAGTTCTTC
CASSPFTSSEQFF
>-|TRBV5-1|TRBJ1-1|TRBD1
TGCGCCAGCAGCTGGACAGGAACCGGTGAAGCTTTCTTT
CASSWTGTGEAFF
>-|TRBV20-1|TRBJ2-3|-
TGCAGTGCTAGAGATCTGAACCAACCGGGTCCAGATACGCAGTATTTT
CSARDLNQPGPDTQYF
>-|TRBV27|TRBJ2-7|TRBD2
TGTGCCAGCAGTTTAGAAGGCCCAAACCCGGGACTAGTTAACTACGAGCAGTACTTC
CASSLEGPNPGLVNYEQYF
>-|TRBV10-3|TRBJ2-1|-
TGTGCCAGCAAAAAACAGCAAGATAGTTTCGATGAGCAGTTCTTC
CASKKQQDSFDEQFF
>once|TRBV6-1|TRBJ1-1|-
TGTGCCAGCAGTGAAGCGCAGGACCTGAACACTGAAGCTTTCTTT
CASSEAQDLNTEAFF